This is a list of T cell receptor beta chains from one sample in a study of shared clonotypes between healthy human individuals. Measured with immunoSEQ multiplex PCR; TCRdb has only the in-frame clones, and not every one. This table has 1.5 million to 2.5 million clones, approximately 94% appearing once. Sequencing input: naive CD8+ T cells sorted from blood. All receptors derive from a man between 18 and 35 years old in good health. Both conserved end residues are trimmed from each CDR3.

j_call | v_call | cdr3_aa
TRBJ1-3 | TRBV28 | ASSAPPGFSGNTIY
TRBJ2-7 | TRBV11-2 | ASSPGQSYEQY
TRBJ2-1 | TRBV6-5 | ASSLPGDYNEQF
TRBJ1-5 | TRBV28 | ASSNRGLGDQPQH
TRBJ2-5 | TRBV5-4 | ASSFEGNQETQY
TRBJ2-1 | TRBV6-5 | ASSYSGFEQF
TRBJ1-5 | TRBV27 | ASSPGMPHQPQH
TRBJ1-1 | TRBV14 | ASSHPPGLMAEAF
TRBJ1-1 | TRBV4-3 | ASSQPGTGNTEAF
TRBJ2-3 | TRBV6-6 | ASRGGSWGTDTQY
TRBJ2-4 | TRBV28 | ASSLRDVGRAKNIQY
TRBJ2-7 | TRBV10-1 | ASSEYRGREQY
TRBJ2-7 | TRBV2 | ASRDRDFAYEQY
TRBJ2-1 | TRBV7-9 | ASSPGTGSEQF
TRBJ2-3 | TRBV27 | ASSSTGSDTQY
TRBJ1-2 | TRBV5-3 | ARSLPTRNYGYT
TRBJ1-1 | TRBV28 | ASSLDRALMNTEAF
TRBJ1-4 | TRBV6-5 | ASSYSSGQVLEKLF
TRBJ2-7 | TRBV7-9 | ASRLTNGLAYEQY
TRBJ2-7 | TRBV2 | ASSDILAGVLAGSYEQY